This TCR beta chain was observed in a study of T-cell reconstitution after alpha-beta-depleted transplantation in children (dated by TCRdb to 2016 to 2018). Regarding the complete study: The study quantitatively tracked T-cell immune reconstitution after TCRalphabeta/CD19-depleted allogeneic hematopoietic cell transplantation in children using TCR repertoire profiling.

Relative to germline, V is 0 bases shorter and J is 4 bases shorter, with 15 bases between their ends. The CDR3 sequence holds 16 residues, the cysteine and phenylalanine included. Just the 48-base CDR3 DNA is kept, in frame starting at base 1. CDR1 MNHEY and CDR2 SVGEGT are derived from the germline V gene. This clonotype has a count of ten or more. Its antigen is currently not known. No base qualities exist here, and no much larger clone lies one base off it. Receptor libraries were prepared by PCR. Sequencing instrument: Illumina HiSeq 2500. To normalize quantification of the TCRbeta repertoire, the TCR libraries were built with molecular barcoding that relied on unique molecular identifiers. TCRdb ran its own pipeline on the public reads, namely fastp trimming at Q25 and MiXCR clone calling, and kept in-frame beta chains. Each CDR3 protein gets just one entry, which takes the most common genes and DNA from the rows behind it. This sample comprises 200,000 to 250,000 distinct CDR3 sequences, 8.5% to 10% of them detected only once. The ten top clones hold 5.5% to 8% of the sample.

This sequence originates from a human donor who donated a stem cell graft to a child with acute lymphoblastic leukemia. This chain joins TRBV6-2 or TRBV6-3 to TRBJ1-2; D gene: possibly TRBD1, on 5 matching bases. The material sequenced was PBMCs from the stem cell graft donor, taken from the stem cell graft. The DNA sequence reads TGTGCCAGCAGTTACTCCTCAACGACAGTTATCTATGGCTACACCTTC. The translation is CASSYSSTTVIYGYTF.